This TCR beta chain was obtained from a study of cytomegalovirus exposure and HLA in healthy donors. Overall study findings and caveats: A later analysis showed TCR association rates differing by HLA locus, peaking at DRB1 and lowest at HLA-C. According to a later analysis, most TCR beta chains associated with CMV appeared HLA-restricted.

The PCR contained 60 Vbeta and 13 Jbeta primers. Sequenced by immunoSEQ multiplex PCR; TCRdb stores in-frame clones only, minus some. The sample lists roughly 200,000 clones, around 77% seen once, with 2% to 2.5% in the top ten. Germline CDR1 and CDR2: SGHTA and FQGNSA. The CDR3 extends over 13 amino acids. As to this clone: Antigen: not known. At one of its ends the junction is not consistent with the germline gene, which may arise from a read error.

Sequenced material: PBMCs. The source of this sequence is a man aged 55 to 70 in good health and CMV-seronegative. V usage is TRBV7-2 and J usage is TRBJ1-2; 7 bases agree with TRBD1. CDR3 region: CASSAGGFYGYPF. In DNA form, the CDR3 reads TGTGCCAGCAGCGCAGGGGGTTTCTATGGCTACCCCTTC.